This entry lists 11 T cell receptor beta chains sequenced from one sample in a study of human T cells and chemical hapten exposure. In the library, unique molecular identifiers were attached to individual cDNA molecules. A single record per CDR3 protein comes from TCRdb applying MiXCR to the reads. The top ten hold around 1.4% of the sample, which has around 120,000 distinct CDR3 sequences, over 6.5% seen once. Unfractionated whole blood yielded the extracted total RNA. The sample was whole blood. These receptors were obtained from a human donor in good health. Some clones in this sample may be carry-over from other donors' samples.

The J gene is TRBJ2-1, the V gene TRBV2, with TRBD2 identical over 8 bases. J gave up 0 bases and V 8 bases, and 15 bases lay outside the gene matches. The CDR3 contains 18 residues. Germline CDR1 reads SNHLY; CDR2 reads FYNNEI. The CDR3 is CASGGVPSGHSSYNEQFF. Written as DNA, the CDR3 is TGTGCCAGCGGGGGGGTCCCTAGCGGGCACAGCTCCTACAATGAGCAGTTCTTC.

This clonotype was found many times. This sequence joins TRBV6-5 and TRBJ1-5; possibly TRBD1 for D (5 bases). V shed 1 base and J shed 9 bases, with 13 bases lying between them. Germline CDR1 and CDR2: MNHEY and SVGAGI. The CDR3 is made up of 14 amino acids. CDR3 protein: CASSYLGEGLPQHF. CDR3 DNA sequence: TGTGCCAGCAGTTACTTGGGGGAGGGTCTGCCCCAGCATTTT.

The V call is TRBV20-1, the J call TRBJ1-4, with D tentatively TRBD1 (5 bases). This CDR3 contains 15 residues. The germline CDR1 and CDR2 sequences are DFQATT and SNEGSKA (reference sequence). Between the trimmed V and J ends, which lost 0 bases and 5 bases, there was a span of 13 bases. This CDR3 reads CSARDIQGGNEKLFF. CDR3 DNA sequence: TGCAGTGCTAGAGATATTCAGGGAGGAAATGAAAAACTGTTTTTT.

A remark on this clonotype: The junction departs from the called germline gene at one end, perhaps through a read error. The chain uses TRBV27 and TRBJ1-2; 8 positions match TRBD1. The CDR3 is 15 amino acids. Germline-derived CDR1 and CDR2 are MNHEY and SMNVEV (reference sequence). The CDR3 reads CASSSGQGRNYGYAF. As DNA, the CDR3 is TGTGCCAGCAGTTCCGGACAGGGTCGAAACTATGGCTACGCCTTC.

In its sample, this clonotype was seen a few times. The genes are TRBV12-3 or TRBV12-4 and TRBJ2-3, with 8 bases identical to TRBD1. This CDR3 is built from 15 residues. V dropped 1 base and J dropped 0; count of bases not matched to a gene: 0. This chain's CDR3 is CASSLGDRSTDTQYF. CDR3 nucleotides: TGTGCCAGCAGTTTAGGGGACAGGAGCACAGATACGCAGTATTTT.

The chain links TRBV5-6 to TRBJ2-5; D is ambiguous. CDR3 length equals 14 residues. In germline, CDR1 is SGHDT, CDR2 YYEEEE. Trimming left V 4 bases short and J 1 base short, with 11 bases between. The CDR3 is CASSPVQRQETQYF. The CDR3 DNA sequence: TGTGCCAGCAGCCCCGTGCAGCGCCAAGAGACCCAGTACTTC.

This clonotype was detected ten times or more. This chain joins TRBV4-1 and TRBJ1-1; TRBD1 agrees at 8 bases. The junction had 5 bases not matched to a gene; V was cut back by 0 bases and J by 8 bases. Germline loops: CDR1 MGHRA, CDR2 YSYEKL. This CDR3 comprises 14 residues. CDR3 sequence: CASSQDRGPTEAFF. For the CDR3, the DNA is TGCGCCAGCAGCCAAGACAGGGGGCCTACCGAAGCTTTCTTT.

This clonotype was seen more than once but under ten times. The CDR3 spells CSVYGKYTGELFF. The CDR3 coding sequence is TGCAGCGTTTACGGGAAATACACCGGGGAGCTGTTTTTT. The rearrangement links TRBV29-1 to TRBJ2-2; tentative D call: TRBD2 (5 bases). The CDR3 has 13 amino acids. From germline, CDR1 is SQVTM and CDR2 ANQGSEA. Deletions cut 5 bases from V and 3 bases from J, with 10 bases between.

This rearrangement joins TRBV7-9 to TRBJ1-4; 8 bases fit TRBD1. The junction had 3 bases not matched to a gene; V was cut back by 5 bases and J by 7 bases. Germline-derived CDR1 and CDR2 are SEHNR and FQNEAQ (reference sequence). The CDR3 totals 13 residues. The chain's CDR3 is CASSITGGEKLFF. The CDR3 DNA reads TGTGCCAGCAGCATTACAGGGGGTGAAAAACTGTTTTTT.

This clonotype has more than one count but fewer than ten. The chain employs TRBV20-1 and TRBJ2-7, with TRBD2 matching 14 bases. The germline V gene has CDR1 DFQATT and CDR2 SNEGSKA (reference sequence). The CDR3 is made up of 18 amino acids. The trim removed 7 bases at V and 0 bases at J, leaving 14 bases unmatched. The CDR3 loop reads CSVASGTSGGNRSYEQYF. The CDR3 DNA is TGCAGTGTCGCGAGCGGGACTAGCGGGGGCAACCGCTCCTACGAGCAGTACTTC.

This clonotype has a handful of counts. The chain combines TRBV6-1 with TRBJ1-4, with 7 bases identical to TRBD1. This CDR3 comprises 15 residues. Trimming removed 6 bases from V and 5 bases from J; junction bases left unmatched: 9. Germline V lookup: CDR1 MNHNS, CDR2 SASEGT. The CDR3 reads CASRAYRGLNEKLFF. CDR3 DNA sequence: TGTGCCAGCAGAGCATACAGGGGCCTGAATGAAAAACTGTTTTTT.